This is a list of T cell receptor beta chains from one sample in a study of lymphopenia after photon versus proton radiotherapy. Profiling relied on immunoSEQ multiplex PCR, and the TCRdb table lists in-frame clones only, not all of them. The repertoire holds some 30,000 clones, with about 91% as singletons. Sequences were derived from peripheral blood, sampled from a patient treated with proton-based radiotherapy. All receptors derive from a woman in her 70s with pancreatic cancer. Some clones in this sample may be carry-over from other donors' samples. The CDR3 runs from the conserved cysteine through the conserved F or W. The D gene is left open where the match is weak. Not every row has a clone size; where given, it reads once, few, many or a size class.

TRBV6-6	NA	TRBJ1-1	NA	CASSYGGGTEAFF	TGTGCCAGCAGTTACGGAGGGGGGACTGAAGCTTTCTTT
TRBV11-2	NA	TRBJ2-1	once	CASTVTGTARNEQFF	TGTGCCAGCACTGTAACCGGGACTGCCCGCAATGAGCAGTTCTTC
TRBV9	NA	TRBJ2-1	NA	CASRKGAGGLVNEQFF	TGTGCCAGCAGGAAGGGGGCGGGAGGATTAGTAAATGAGCAGTTCTTC
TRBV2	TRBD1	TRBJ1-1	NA	CASRPETGAGDTEAFF	TGTGCCAGCAGACCTGAGACAGGGGCAGGGGACACTGAAGCTTTCTTT
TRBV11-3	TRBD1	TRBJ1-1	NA	CASSDGQGAEAFF	TGTGCCAGCAGCGACGGACAGGGCGCTGAAGCTTTCTTT
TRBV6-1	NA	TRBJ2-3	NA	CASSEMGGWGTDTQYF	TGTGCCAGCAGTGAAATGGGGGGCTGGGGCACAGATACGCAGTATTTT
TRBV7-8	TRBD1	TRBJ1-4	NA	CASSLGTGDNEKLFF	TGTGCCAGCAGCTTAGGGACAGGAGATAATGAAAAACTGTTTTTT
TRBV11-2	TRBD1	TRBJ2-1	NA	CASSSYDRGNEQFF	TGTGCCAGCAGCTCGTATGACAGGGGGAATGAGCAGTTCTTC
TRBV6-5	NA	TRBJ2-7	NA	CASSQPPSDEQYF	TGTGCCAGCAGCCAACCTCCCAGCGACGAGCAGTACTTC
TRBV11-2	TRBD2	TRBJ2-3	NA	CASSLLAGATDTQYF	TGTGCCAGCAGCTTGCTAGCGGGAGCGACAGATACGCAGTATTTT
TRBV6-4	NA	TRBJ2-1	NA	CASSHSGYNEQFF	TGTGCCAGCAGCCACAGCGGCTACAATGAGCAGTTCTTC
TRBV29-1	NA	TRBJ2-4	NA	CSAVWGFGSQYF	TGCAGCGCTGTATGGGGTTTCGGGTCTCAGTACTTC
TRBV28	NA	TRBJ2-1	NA	CASSLTRPNEQFF	TGTGCCAGCAGTCTTACTAGGCCCAATGAGCAGTTCTTC
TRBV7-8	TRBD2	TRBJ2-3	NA	CASSFSVAGGTDTQYF	TGTGCCAGCAGCTTCTCGGTTGCGGGAGGGACAGATACGCAGTATTTT
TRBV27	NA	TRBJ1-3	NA	CASSFEPTESSGNTIYF	TGTGCCAGCAGTTTCGAACCGACAGAGAGCTCTGGAAACACCATATATTTT
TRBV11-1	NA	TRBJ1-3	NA	CASSLAASGNTIYF	TGTGCCAGCAGCTTAGCAGCCTCTGGAAACACCATATATTTT
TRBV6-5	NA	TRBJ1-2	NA	CASRRGEGAGGGYTF	TGTGCCAGCAGGAGAGGAGAGGGAGCAGGTGGTGGCTACACCTTC
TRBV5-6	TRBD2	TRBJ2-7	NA	CASSWGASGRAHEQYF	TGTGCCAGCAGCTGGGGGGCGAGCGGGAGGGCCCACGAGCAGTACTTC
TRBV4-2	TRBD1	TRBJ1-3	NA	CASRREGADGNTIYF	TGTGCCAGCAGGAGGGAGGGGGCTGATGGAAACACCATATATTTT
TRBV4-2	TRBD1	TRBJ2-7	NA	CASSPMGQGAKVQYF	TGTGCCAGCAGCCCAATGGGACAGGGGGCTAAGGTGCAGTACTTC
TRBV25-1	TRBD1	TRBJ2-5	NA	CASSETPGGVEETQYF	TGTGCCAGCAGTGAGACGCCAGGGGGCGTCGAAGAGACCCAGTACTTC
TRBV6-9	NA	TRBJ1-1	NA	CASRQGGENTEAFF	TGTGCCAGCAGACAGGGTGGGGAGAACACTGAAGCTTTCTTT
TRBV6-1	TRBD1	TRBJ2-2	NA	CASTTRQGRTGELFF	TGTGCCAGCACCACCCGACAGGGACGCACCGGGGAGCTGTTTTTT
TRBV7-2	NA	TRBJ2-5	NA	CASSFSVQETQYF	TGTGCCAGCAGCTTCTCAGTCCAAGAGACCCAGTACTTC
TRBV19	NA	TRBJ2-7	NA	CASSISQESRHEQYF	TGTGCCAGTAGTATAAGCCAGGAGAGTCGCCACGAGCAGTATTTC
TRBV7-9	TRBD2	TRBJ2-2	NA	CASSTGLAGPGTGELFF	TGTGCCAGCAGCACCGGACTAGCGGGACCAGGAACCGGGGAGCTGTTTTTT
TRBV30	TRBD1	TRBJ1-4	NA	CAWSAGTASEKLFF	TGTGCCTGGAGTGCCGGGACAGCGAGTGAAAAACTGTTTTTT
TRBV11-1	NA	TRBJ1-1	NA	CASSLVGQGEAFF	TGTGCCAGCAGCTTAGTGGGGCAGGGTGAAGCTTTCTTT
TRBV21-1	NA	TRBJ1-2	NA	CASSKEGDSYGYTF	TGTGCCAGCAGCAAAGAGGGGGACAGCTATGGCTACACCTTC
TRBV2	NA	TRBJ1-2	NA	CASSELLGNYGYTF	TGTGCCAGCAGTGAACTCCTAGGGAACTATGGCTACACCTTC
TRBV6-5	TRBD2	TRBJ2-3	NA	CASMTSGTTDTQYF	TGTGCCAGCATGACTAGCGGGACCACAGATACGCAGTATTTT
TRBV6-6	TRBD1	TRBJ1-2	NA	CASSEDRGQGYTF	TGTGCCAGCAGTGAGGACAGGGGGCAAGGCTACACCTTC
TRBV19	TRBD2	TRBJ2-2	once	CASKLAGGPSGELFF	TGTGCCAGTAAACTAGCGGGAGGTCCGTCCGGGGAGCTGTTTTTT
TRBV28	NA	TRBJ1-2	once	CASSLLDGSLYGYTF	TGTGCCAGCAGTTTGCTTGACGGATCCCTCTATGGCTACACCTTC
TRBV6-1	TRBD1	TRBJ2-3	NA	CASSDDPTGTTDTQYF	TGTGCCAGCAGTGATGACCCGACAGGGACCACAGATACGCAGTATTTT
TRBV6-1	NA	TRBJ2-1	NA	CASSEQGSSYNEQFF	TGTGCCAGCAGTGAACAGGGGAGCTCCTACAATGAGCAGTTCTTC
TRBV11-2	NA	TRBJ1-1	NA	CASSTGRTEAFF	TGTGCCAGCAGCACGGGGAGAACTGAAGCTTTCTTT
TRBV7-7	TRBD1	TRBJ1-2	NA	CASSPTGTGKNYGYTF	TGTGCTAGCAGCCCGACCGGGACAGGGAAAAACTATGGCTACACCTTC
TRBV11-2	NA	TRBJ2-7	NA	CASSQGDSRSSYEQYF	TGTGCCAGCAGCCAGGGGGACTCCCGGAGCTCCTACGAGCAGTACTTC
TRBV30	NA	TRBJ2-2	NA	CAWNRAGPNTGELFF	TGTGCCTGGAATCGAGCAGGGCCGAACACCGGGGAGCTGTTTTTT
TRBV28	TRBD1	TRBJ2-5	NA	CASSLSPLGQGRGETQYF	TGTGCCAGCAGTTTATCCCCTTTAGGACAGGGTCGGGGAGAGACCCAGTACTTC
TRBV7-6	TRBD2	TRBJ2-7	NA	CASSFSGTSGIQYF	TGTGCCAGCAGCTTCTCCGGGACTAGCGGGATACAGTACTTC
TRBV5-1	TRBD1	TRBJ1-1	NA	CASSLGGQVPEAFF	TGCGCCAGCAGCTTGGGGGGACAGGTGCCTGAAGCTTTCTTT
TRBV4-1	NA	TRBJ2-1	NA	CASSLQTQGLEQFF	TGCGCCAGCAGCCTGCAGACTCAGGGGCTTGAGCAGTTCTTC
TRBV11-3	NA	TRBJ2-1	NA	CASSLDGPSYNEQFF	TGTGCCAGCAGCTTAGACGGACCCTCCTACAATGAGCAGTTCTTC
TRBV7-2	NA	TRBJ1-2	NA	CASSLGGVTGYGYTF	TGTGCCAGCAGCTTAGGAGGGGTGACAGGCTATGGCTACACCTTC
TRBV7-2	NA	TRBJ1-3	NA	CASSSGGSRNTIYF	TGTGCCAGCAGCTCCGGGGGAAGCAGAAACACCATATATTTT
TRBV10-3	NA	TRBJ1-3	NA	CAISESIPGGSGNTIYF	TGTGCCATCAGTGAGTCTATCCCCGGCGGCTCTGGAAACACCATATATTTT
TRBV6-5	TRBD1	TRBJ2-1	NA	CASSTRGTGVNEQFF	TGTGCCAGCAGCACCAGGGGGACAGGGGTCAATGAGCAGTTCTTC
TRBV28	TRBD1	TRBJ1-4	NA	CASSSMGQGGEKLFF	TGTGCCAGCAGTTCAATGGGACAGGGAGGCGAAAAACTGTTTTTT
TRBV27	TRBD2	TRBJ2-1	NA	CASTRAGGTYNEQFF	TGTGCCAGCACTCGAGCGGGAGGAACCTACAATGAGCAGTTCTTC
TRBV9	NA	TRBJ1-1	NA	CASSVGSGQYTEAFF	TGTGCCAGCAGCGTCGGGTCCGGGCAATACACTGAAGCTTTCTTT
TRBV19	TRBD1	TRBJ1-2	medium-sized	CASSPTGQGNYGYTF	TGTGCCAGTAGTCCCACCGGACAGGGAAACTATGGCTACACCTTC
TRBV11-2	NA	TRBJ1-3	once	CASSPQGFYGNTIYF	TGTGCCAGCAGCCCGCAGGGGTTTTATGGAAACACCATATATTTT